Presented here are 18 T cell receptor beta chains from one specimen sequenced in a study of blood T cell repertoires in COVID-19. The protocol was immunoSEQ multiplex PCR, while the TCRdb copy is restricted to in-frame clones and leaves out a portion. The sample has 300,000 to 400,000 clones, roughly 90% seen once. The sequenced sample was PBMCs or T cells enriched from blood (not recorded which). Receptors originate from a woman younger than 45 with acute COVID-19.

V usage is TRBV6-5 and J usage is TRBJ2-1, with TRBD1 matching 7 bases. The CDR3 covers 12 residues. Germline lookup yields CDR1 MNHEY and CDR2 SVGAGI. V shed 11 bases and J 0 bases; nucleotides not matched to a gene: 1. The CDR3 nucleotides are TGTGCCTACAGGGGCTCCTACAATGAGCAGTTCTTC. Translated, it gives CAYRGSYNEQFF.

This sequence joins TRBV11-1 and TRBJ2-2; D not certain. V lost 1 base and J lost 4, with 10 bases in between. The germline CDR1 and CDR2 sequences are SGHAT and FQDESV (reference sequence). This CDR3 spans 15 amino acids. The CDR3 is CASSLVGQATGELFF. Here the CDR3 DNA reads TGTGCCAGCAGCTTAGTTGGGCAGGCCACCGGGGAGCTGTTTTTT.

In DNA form, the CDR3 reads TGTGCCAGCAGTGTGGGCCTATCCACTGGAAACACCATATATTTT. Residues: CASSVGLSTGNTIYF. The chain uses TRBV5-6 and TRBJ1-3; D call uncertain. V was clipped by 5 bases and J by 2 bases, with 14 bases between them. CDR1 is SGHDT and CDR2 is YYEEEE in the germline V gene. This CDR3 is 15 amino acids long.

V and J are TRBV10-3 and TRBJ1-2; D gene unclear. Per germline, CDR1 ENHRY and CDR2 SYGVKD. The V gene lost 1 base and the J gene lost 0 bases, with 6 bases spanning the gap. The CDR3 runs 14 residues. CDR3 DNA: TGTGCCATCAGTGAGTACGGGGCTAACTATGGCTACACCTTC. Translating gives CAISEYGANYGYTF.

J is TRBJ2-7 and V is TRBV3-1 (or the pseudogene TRBV3-2); D may be TRBD2 (7 bases). The CDR3 totals 15 residues. Trimming stripped 2 bases from V and 3 bases from J, with 14 bases between. Germline CDR1 and CDR2: LGHDT and YNNKEL (reference sequence). The CDR3 reads CASSQREGGFYEQYF. In DNA, the CDR3 is TGTGCCAGCAGCCAAAGGGAGGGGGGATTCTACGAGCAGTACTTC.

The chain combines TRBV25-1 with TRBJ1-3; D gene unclear. Per the germline V gene, CDR1 is MGHDK and CDR2 is SYGVNS. The CDR3 extends over 15 amino acids. Between the trimmed V and J ends, which lost 1 base and 0 bases, there was a span of 7 bases. CDR3 nucleotides: TGTGCCAGCAGTGAATTCGAGAGCTCTGGAAACACCATATATTTT. Amino acid sequence: CASSEFESSGNTIYF.

This clone has more than one count but fewer than ten. J is TRBJ1-4 and V is TRBV3-1 (or the pseudogene TRBV3-2); a weak D match, TRBD1 (6 bases). Deletions cut 5 bases from V and 0 bases from J, with 13 bases between. The CDR3 loop spans 16 amino acids. Germline CDR1 LGHDT, CDR2 YNNKEL (reference sequence). The CDR3, as DNA: TGTGCCAGCAGCAAAGGGACAAGAGCAACTAATGAAAAACTGTTTTTT. It yields the protein CASSKGTRATNEKLFF.

This clone was detected only once. The V call is TRBV4-1, the J call TRBJ2-7, with 9 nucleotides matching TRBD1. The CDR3 has 14 amino acids. Germline V gene sequence: CDR1 MGHRA, CDR2 YSYEKL. The trim removed 4 bases at V and 3 bases at J, leaving 4 bases unmatched. In nucleotides, the CDR3 is TGCGCCAGCAGCCCCGGACAGGGGAACTACGAGCAGTACTTC. Its translation is CASSPGQGNYEQYF.

The chain employs TRBV5-1 and TRBJ1-3; D call uncertain. Germline V gene sequence: CDR1 SGHRS, CDR2 YFSETQ. Trimming pared 1 base from V and 2 bases from J, leaving 7 bases between. This CDR3 contains 14 residues. The chain's CDR3 is CASSLTATGNTIYF. The CDR3 coding sequence is TGCGCCAGCAGCTTGACAGCTACTGGAAACACCATATATTTT.

J is TRBJ1-5 and V is TRBV30; 8 bases map to TRBD1. The length of the CDR3 is 16 residues. V was pared by 2 bases and J by 9 bases, with 15 bases of the junction left unmatched. Germline V gene data show CDR1 as GTSNPN and CDR2 as SVGIG (reference sequence). CDR3 DNA: TGTGCCTGGAGTCCAGGACAGGGCCTCTCCGTACGGCCCCAGCATTTT. Translating gives CAWSPGQGLSVRPQHF.

This clone was seen more than once but under ten times. The V and J genes are TRBV18 and TRBJ1-1; 9 nucleotides agree with TRBD1. CDR1 is KGHSH, CDR2 LQKENI, per germline. The CDR3 sequence is 14 residues long. With V trimmed by 2 bases and J by 3 bases, 1 base remained unmatched. The CDR3 bases are TGTGCCAGCTCACCAAGGACAGGGGACACTGAAGCTTTCTTT. This codes for CASSPRTGDTEAFF.

The chain recombines TRBV30 with TRBJ2-1, with D tentatively TRBD2 (5 bases). The CDR3 length is 17 residues. Germline V gene lookup returns CDR1 GTSNPN and CDR2 SVGIG (reference sequence). Between the trimmed V and J ends, which lost 0 bases and 4 bases, there was a span of 19 bases. The CDR3 spells CAWSVPRPSREYNEQFF. DNA for the CDR3: TGTGCCTGGAGTGTACCTAGACCTAGCCGCGAATACAATGAGCAGTTCTTC.

The gene calls are TRBV7-2 and TRBJ2-3; TRBD2 might be the D (6 bases). Trimming left V 4 bases short and J 2 bases short, with 16 bases between. The CDR3 is made up of 16 amino acids. Germline-derived CDR1 and CDR2 are SGHTA and FQGNSA. The CDR3 nucleotides are TGTGCCAGCAGCTCCAATTTAGCGGAAACCACAGATACGCAGTATTTT. This codes for CASSSNLAETTDTQYF.

V and J are TRBV5-1 and TRBJ2-1; TRBD2 agrees at 16 bases. Germline values: CDR1 SGHRS, CDR2 YFSETQ. The CDR3 runs 15 residues. V trimming: 6 bases; J trimming: 7 bases; junction bases outside the gene matches: 4. Here the CDR3 DNA reads TGCGCCAGCACCCCGGGACTAGCGGGGGGGAATGAGCAGTTCTTC. Encoded protein: CASTPGLAGGNEQFF.

The V and J genes are TRBV15 and TRBJ1-3; D is perhaps TRBD1 (5 bases). This CDR3 has 16 residues. V shed 0 bases and J shed 2 bases, with 11 bases lying between them. Germline V lookup: CDR1 LNHNV, CDR2 YYDKDF (reference sequence). CDR3 amino acids: CATSRDGWGAGNTIYF. CDR3 coding DNA: TGTGCCACCAGCAGAGATGGGTGGGGGGCTGGAAACACCATATATTTT.

CDR3 sequence: CASSLGSGQGNTEAFF. The CDR3 coding sequence is TGTGCCAGCAGCTTAGGTTCAGGACAGGGGAACACTGAAGCTTTCTTT. The rearrangement links TRBV7-2 to TRBJ1-1; 8 bases are a match to TRBD1. V lost 1 base to trimming and J lost 1 base; unmatched junction nucleotides: 5. The CDR3 contains 16 residues. The germline V gene encodes CDR1 SGHTA and CDR2 FQGNSA.

The chain employs TRBV11-2 and TRBJ1-1, with a tentative D call TRBD1 (5 bases). Trimming stripped 5 bases from V and 5 bases from J, with 18 bases between. Germline V CDR1 and CDR2: SGHAT, FQNNGV. This CDR3 region has 15 residues. CDR3 sequence (DNA): TGTGCCAGCAGCCAATCCTGGGAGGGGAGGACTGAAGCTTTCTTT. This sequence encodes CASSQSWEGRTEAFF. Looking up the rest from reference TRBV11-2 and TRBJ1-1 gives the full variable domain: EAGVAQSPRYKIIEKRQSVAFWCNPISGHATLYWYQQILGQGPKLLIQFQNNGVVDDSQLPKDRFSAERLKGVDSTLKIQPAKLEDSAVYLCASSQSWEGRTEAFFGQGTRLTVV.

This clone was observed a handful of times. The chain employs TRBV30 and TRBJ1-4; 8 bases are shared with TRBD1. The J segment lost 2 bases and the V segment lost 2 bases, leaving 4 bases of the junction unmatched. The CDR3 is 15 amino acids. In germline, CDR1 is GTSNPN, CDR2 SVGIG (reference sequence). The CDR3 coding sequence is TGTGCCTGGAGTACCGGACAGGGCACTAATGAAAAACTGTTTTTT. Its translation: CAWSTGQGTNEKLFF.